This is a list of T cell receptor beta chains from one sample in a study of T cells in Graves' hyperthyroidism and ophthalmopathy. Via MiXCR, TCRdb re-called the multiplex PCR reads, giving one row per CDR3 protein. The data show roughly 660,000 distinct CDR3 sequences, approximately 15% seen once. Sequenced material: blood. The receptors come from a man aged 45-60 years with Graves' hyperthyroidism. The CDR3 runs from the conserved cysteine through the conserved F or W. D genes are given only for firm matches. Size tells how often a clone was seen (once, few, many) or the class of an expanded clone, and some rows leave it out.

d_call,v_call,j_call,clone_size,cdr3_nt,cdr3_aa
-,TRBV19,TRBJ2-1,many,TGTGCCAGTACGGGTACCCCAAGTGATGAGCAGTTCTTC,CASTGTPSDEQFF
-,TRBV7-9,TRBJ2-7,many,TGTGCCAGCAGCGGACAGCTCTCCTACGAGCAGTACTTC,CASSGQLSYEQYF
-,TRBV24-1,TRBJ2-1,few,TGTGCCACCAGCCGGACGGATTACAATGAGCAGTTCTTC,CATSRTDYNEQFF
TRBD1,TRBV28,TRBJ1-2,many,TGTGCCAGCAGTCCTTGGGGACAGGGGCCTCGACGGTCTGGCTACACCTTC,CASSPWGQGPRRSGYTF
TRBD2,TRBV19,TRBJ2-2,-,TGTGCCAGTAGTATAGCGACTAGCGGGGCCCTAAACACCGGGGAGCTGTTTTTT,CASSIATSGALNTGELFF
-,TRBV28,TRBJ2-7,many,TGTGCCAGCAGTTTATCCCTCGGGATGCAACGATACGAGCAGTACTTC,CASSLSLGMQRYEQYF
-,TRBV3-1,TRBJ2-6,few,TGTGCCAGCCGGAACCCTGGGGCCAACGTCCTGACTTTC,CASRNPGANVLTF
-,TRBV28,TRBJ1-4,many,TGTGCCAGCAGTTTCTCACATCACCTTACCCCCGAAAAGGGAGATAATGAAAAACTGTTTTTT,CASSFSHHLTPEKGDNEKLFF
-,TRBV29-1,TRBJ2-7,-,TGCAGCGTTGAAGAGTGGGGGTACGAGCAGTACTTC,CSVEEWGYEQYF
TRBD1,TRBV7-8,TRBJ1-5,many,TGTGCCAGCAGCTTACAGGGGGGCCATCAGCCCCAGCATTTT,CASSLQGGHQPQHF
TRBD1,TRBV27,TRBJ2-7,many,TGTGCCAGCAGTTGGACAGGGGGGGCCTACGAGCAGTACTTC,CASSWTGGAYEQYF
-,TRBV2,TRBJ1-2,many,TGTGCCAGCAGTGAGGGACCGCTCTATGGCTACACCTTC,CASSEGPLYGYTF
-,TRBV9,TRBJ1-2,many,TGTGCCAGCAGCGGGAGGTTGGGGGCAGATGGCTACACCTTC,CASSGRLGADGYTF
-,TRBV2,TRBJ1-1,many,TGTGCCAGCAGGGGACACACGAACACTGAAGCTTTCTTT,CASRGHTNTEAFF
TRBD1,TRBV11-2,TRBJ1-2,-,TGCGCCAGCAGCCAAGATACCAGGGGGGGAGGCTACACCTTC,CASSQDTRGGGYTF
TRBD2,TRBV7-2,TRBJ2-3,many,TGTGCCAGCAGCTTAGGGGCCGCGGGAGCAGATACGCAGTATTTT,CASSLGAAGADTQYF
-,TRBV28,TRBJ1-5,-,TGTGCCAGCACCGAGGACATTTATAGCAATCAGCCCCAGCATTTT,CASTEDIYSNQPQHF
TRBD1,TRBV11-2,TRBJ2-1,many,TGTGCCAGCAGCCGCTTCCGGGACAGCGGATACAATGAGCAGTTCTTC,CASSRFRDSGYNEQFF
TRBD2,TRBV4-2,TRBJ2-2,few,TGTGCCAGCAGTCTGATAGCGGGAGAAGTAGCCGGGGAGCTGTTTTTT,CASSLIAGEVAGELFF
TRBD2,TRBV11-1,TRBJ2-1,many,TGTGCCAGCAGCGTGGTTTGGGGGACTAGCATATACAATGAGCAGTTCTTC,CASSVVWGTSIYNEQFF
-,TRBV5-1,TRBJ1-2,many,TGTGCCAGCTCCGAAGGGAACTATGGCTACACCTTC,CASSEGNYGYTF
TRBD1,TRBV3-1,TRBJ1-1,many,TGTGCCAGCAGCCAGCGGACAGGTGAAGCTTTCTTT,CASSQRTGEAFF